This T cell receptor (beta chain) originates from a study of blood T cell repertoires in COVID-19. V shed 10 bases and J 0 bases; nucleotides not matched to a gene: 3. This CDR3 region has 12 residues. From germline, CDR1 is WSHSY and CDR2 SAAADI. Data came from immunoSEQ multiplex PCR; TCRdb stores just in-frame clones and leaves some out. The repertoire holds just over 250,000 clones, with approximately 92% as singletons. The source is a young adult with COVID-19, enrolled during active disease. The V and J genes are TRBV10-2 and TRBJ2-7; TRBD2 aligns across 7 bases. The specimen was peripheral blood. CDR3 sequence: CAKRTSSYEQYF. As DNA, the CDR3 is TGCGCCAAAAGGACTAGCTCCTACGAGCAGTACTTC.